This is a list of T cell receptor beta chains from one sample in a study of response to subunit inactivated influenza vaccine. From the RT-PCR reads, TCRdb called clonotypes with MiXCR, one entry per CDR3 protein. The table has a few hundred thousand distinct CDR3 sequences, 14% seen once. The specimen was PBMCs from blood, collected about 13 days after vaccination. The receptors originated from a middle-aged man who received an inactivated influenza vaccine. Both conserved end residues are part of each CDR3. Fields, in order: clone size, D gene, V gene, J gene, CDR3 protein, CDR3 DNA. D genes are given only for firm matches. Expanded clones are given a class, and other clones once, few, many or no size at all.

few	TRBD2	TRBV7-2	TRBJ2-3	CASSLRTRLDTDTQYF	TGTGCCAGCAGCCTTCGGACTAGGTTAGACACAGATACGCAGTATTTT
.	.	TRBV5-1	TRBJ2-5	CASSLGSGALAQETQYF	TGCGCCAGCAGCTTGGGATCGGGGGCGCTTGCGCAAGAGACCCAGTACTTC
.	.	TRBV25-1	TRBJ1-4	CASSRGQGRRGEKLFF	TGTGCCAGCAGTAGGGGCCAGGGGCGCAGGGGTGAAAAACTGTTTTTT
many	.	TRBV18	TRBJ1-6	CASSPNPRDNLHF	TGTGCCAGCTCACCCAATCCCCGGGACAACCTCCACTTT
few	TRBD1	TRBV7-8	TRBJ1-2	CASSKDRGFGYTF	TGTGCCAGCAGCAAGGACAGGGGGTTTGGCTACACCTTC
.	.	TRBV20-1	TRBJ2-5	CSARTAGLETQYF	TGCAGTGCTAGGACTGCCGGCTTGGAGACCCAGTACTTC
.	TRBD1	TRBV9	TRBJ2-5	CASSVGTGGGLETQYF	TGTGCCAGCAGCGTGGGGACAGGGGGCGGTTTGGAGACCCAGTACTTC
once	.	TRBV7-8	TRBJ2-1	CASSFPGTGQEQFF	TGTGCCAGCAGCTTTCCCGGCACAGGCCAAGAGCAGTTCTTC
few	.	TRBV20-1	TRBJ2-5	CSARDQGPETQYF	TGCAGTGCTAGAGATCAGGGTCCAGAGACCCAGTACTTC
.	.	TRBV3-1	TRBJ2-6	CASSPHRTWGANVLTF	TGTGCCAGCAGCCCGCACAGGACGTGGGGGGCCAACGTCCTGACTTTC
.	TRBD1	TRBV20-1	TRBJ1-2	CSAIRDRLNTF	TGCAGTGCAATCCGGGACAGGCTCAACACCTTC
few	.	TRBV7-6	TRBJ1-5	CASSLGNGQPQHF	TGTGCCAGCAGCTTAGGTAACGGGCAGCCCCAGCATTTT
few	.	TRBV4-2	TRBJ2-4	CASSQNKGQSRIQYF	TGTGCCAGCAGCCAAAATAAGGGCCAGTCACGCATTCAGTACTTC
.	.	TRBV7-6	TRBJ2-2	CASSAQGRAPSTGELFF	TGTGCCAGCAGCGCCCAAGGACGGGCTCCAAGTACCGGGGAGCTGTTTTTT
.	.	TRBV4-3	TRBJ2-2	CASSHHNTGELFF	TGCGCCAGCAGCCACCACAACACCGGGGAGCTGTTTTTT
.	.	TRBV27	TRBJ1-3	CASKSVSSGNTIYF	TGTGCCAGCAAGAGCGTGAGCTCTGGAAACACCATATATTTT
.	.	TRBV5-6	TRBJ2-4	CASSLGSPSIQYF	TGTGCCAGCAGTTTGGGATCGCCCAGCATTCAGTACTTC
few	TRBD1	TRBV30	TRBJ1-2	CAWTYSGGIYTF	TGTGCCTGGACCTACTCAGGGGGGATCTACACCTTC
few	.	TRBV18	TRBJ1-3	CASSPPGIGNTIYF	TGTGCCAGCTCACCACCGGGTATTGGAAACACCATATATTTT
.	.	TRBV30	TRBJ2-2	CATSRLAITTSPGELFF	TGTGCCACTTCCCGGCTAGCGATTACTACTTCCCCCGGGGAGCTGTTTTTT
.	TRBD1	TRBV12-3/TRBV12-4	TRBJ2-7	CASSTVRDRTEQYF	TGTGCCAGCAGTACCGTTCGGGACAGGACCGAGCAGTACTTC
.	.	TRBV4-3	TRBJ1-3	CASSQDTARSNTIYF	TGCGCCAGCAGCCAAGATACGGCGAGATCCAACACCATATATTTT
.	.	TRBV12-3/TRBV12-4	TRBJ1-5	CASKDSGYQPQHF	TGTGCTAGCAAGGACAGCGGTTATCAGCCCCAGCATTTT
few	.	TRBV5-6	TRBJ2-7	CASSALREQYF	TGTGCCAGCAGCGCCTTGCGGGAGCAGTACTTC
.	.	TRBV28	TRBJ1-3	CASTSTGSGNTIYF	TGTGCCAGCACTTCCACAGGCTCTGGAAACACCATATATTTT
.	.	TRBV7-6	TRBJ2-7	CASSLAFGPEQYF	TGTGCCAGCAGCTTAGCGTTCGGGCCCGAGCAGTACTTC
few	TRBD1	TRBV7-8	TRBJ2-6	CASSLSLPGQGSGANVLTF	TGTGCCAGCAGCTTATCCTTACCGGGACAGGGATCCGGGGCCAACGTCCTGACTTTC
few	.	TRBV6-2/TRBV6-3	TRBJ1-2	CASSALLHSGYTF	TGTGCCAGCAGTGCCTTGCTACATTCTGGCTACACCTTC
few	TRBD1	TRBV3-1	TRBJ1-1	CASSQDGSGTVDTEAFF	TGTGCCAGCAGCCAAGATGGGTCAGGGACAGTGGACACTGAAGCTTTCTTT
many	.	TRBV6-2/TRBV6-3	TRBJ2-3	CASRPYGGADTQYF	TGTGCCAGCAGACCCTACGGGGGTGCAGATACGCAGTATTTT
.	TRBD1	TRBV20-1	TRBJ2-3	CSHEGQGGTDTQYF	TGCAGTCATGAGGGACAGGGCGGCACAGATACGCAGTATTTT
.	.	TRBV5-1	TRBJ2-5	CASSLGLHGETQYF	TGCGCCAGCAGCCTCGGACTACATGGGGAGACCCAGTACTTC
many	TRBD1	TRBV3-1	TRBJ2-7	CASSQGTGVSYEQYF	TGTGCCAGCAGCCAAGGGACAGGGGTCTCCTACGAGCAGTACTTC
.	TRBD2	TRBV3-1	TRBJ2-1	CASGTSGSMGSNEQFF	TGTGCCAGTGGTACTAGCGGGAGTATGGGCTCCAATGAGCAGTTCTTC
few	.	TRBV7-9	TRBJ1-4	CASRPVPGDEKLFF	TGTGCCAGCAGGCCGGTTCCAGGGGATGAAAAACTGTTTTTT
few	.	TRBV2	TRBJ1-4	CASSQRTGGNEKLFF	TGTGCCAGCAGTCAGAGGACGGGTGGAAATGAAAAACTGTTTTTT
few	.	TRBV18	TRBJ2-3	CASSPTVISSTDTQYF	TGTGCCAGCTCGCCGACAGTGATTTCTAGCACAGATACGCAGTATTTT
.	TRBD2	TRBV20-1	TRBJ2-1	CSASSGGAREQFF	TGCAGTGCTTCTAGCGGGGGGGCGCGGGAGCAGTTCTTC
.	.	TRBV29-1	TRBJ1-3	CSVVLSSGNTIYF	TGCAGCGTTGTTCTGAGCTCTGGAAACACCATATATTTT
.	TRBD2	TRBV27	TRBJ2-3	CASSPWTSGGSDTQYF	TGTGCCAGCAGTCCCTGGACTAGCGGGGGGTCAGATACGCAGTATTTT
many	TRBD1	TRBV11-1	TRBJ2-6	CASSLGYRDSPRGANVLTF	TGTGCCAGCAGCTTAGGGTACCGGGACAGCCCGCGCGGGGCCAACGTCCTGACTTTC
few	.	TRBV6-6	TRBJ1-2	CASTLRQYYGYTF	TGTGCCAGCACTCTCAGACAGTACTATGGCTACACCTTC
many	.	TRBV20-1	TRBJ2-3	CSTPTGVDTQYF	TGCAGTACCCCGACGGGGGTAGATACGCAGTATTTT
.	TRBD2	TRBV20-1	TRBJ2-1	CSARGPTAGPEQFF	TGCAGTGCTAGAGGCCCCACAGCGGGACCTGAGCAGTTCTTC
.	TRBD2	TRBV29-1	TRBJ2-5	CSVVWTSGSQETQYF	TGCAGCGTTGTTTGGACTAGCGGATCCCAAGAGACCCAGTACTTC
.	TRBD2	TRBV28	TRBJ2-7	CASRSTSGRKYEQYF	TGTGCCAGCAGGTCAACTAGCGGCCGGAAATACGAGCAGTACTTC
.	.	TRBV9	TRBJ2-2	CASSVVFTGELFF	TGTGCCAGCAGCGTAGTTTTCACCGGGGAGCTGTTTTTT
.	TRBD1	TRBV10-3	TRBJ2-5	CAISEGQAQETQYF	TGTGCCATCAGTGAGGGACAGGCCCAAGAGACCCAGTACTTC
.	.	TRBV6-5	TRBJ2-2	CASSYRVDAGELFF	TGTGCCAGCAGTTACCGGGTCGATGCCGGGGAGCTGTTTTTT
.	.	TRBV5-8	TRBJ2-3	CASSWRGDTDTQYF	TGTGCCAGCAGCTGGAGGGGGGACACAGATACGCAGTATTTT
few	.	TRBV18	TRBJ2-7	CASSPPSGDRSEEQYF	TGTGCCAGCTCACCACCATCGGGGGACAGATCGGAGGAGCAGTACTTC
.	TRBD1	TRBV29-1	TRBJ1-2	CSVVTGSGNYGYTF	TGCAGCGTTGTGACAGGGTCGGGGAACTATGGCTACACCTTC
.	.	TRBV4-3	TRBJ2-2	CASSQERGGGAGELFF	TGCGCCAGCAGCCAAGAGCGGGGAGGGGGAGCCGGGGAGCTGTTTTTT